This T cell receptor (beta chain) was identified during a study of cytomegalovirus exposure and HLA in healthy donors. A multiplex PCR was run with 60 Vbeta primers and 13 Jbeta primers. Libraries were prepared by immunoSEQ multiplex PCR; TCRdb keeps only in-frame clonotypes and omits some of them. Of some 240,000 clones listed, 80% to 95% are singletons. Losses at the gene ends were 11 bases for V and 4 bases for J; bases not matched to a gene: 19. Germline lookup yields CDR1 SNHLY and CDR2 FYNNEI. CDR3 length equals 17 residues. The study's findings and limits: Later work found most CMV-associated TCR beta chains apparently HLA-restricted. TCR beta sequences reportedly predicted most subjects' HLA-A and HLA-B alleles accurately. CMV serostatus was the only immune exposure information that was available. As a later analysis revealed, the rate of TCR association differed by HLA locus, with DRB1 most and HLA-C fewest.

On this clone: Its antigen remains unknown. This sample includes further DNA sequences coding for the same CDR3.

The sample consisted of PBMCs. The receptor comes from a girl under 10 years old in good health and CMV-seronegative. The V gene is TRBV2, the J gene TRBJ2-7; 11 positions agree with TRBD2. CDR3 in DNA: TGTGCCGGAGTCCCGGGACTAGCGGAGGCCGATGGATACGAGCAGTACTTC. Its protein is CAGVPGLAEADGYEQYF.